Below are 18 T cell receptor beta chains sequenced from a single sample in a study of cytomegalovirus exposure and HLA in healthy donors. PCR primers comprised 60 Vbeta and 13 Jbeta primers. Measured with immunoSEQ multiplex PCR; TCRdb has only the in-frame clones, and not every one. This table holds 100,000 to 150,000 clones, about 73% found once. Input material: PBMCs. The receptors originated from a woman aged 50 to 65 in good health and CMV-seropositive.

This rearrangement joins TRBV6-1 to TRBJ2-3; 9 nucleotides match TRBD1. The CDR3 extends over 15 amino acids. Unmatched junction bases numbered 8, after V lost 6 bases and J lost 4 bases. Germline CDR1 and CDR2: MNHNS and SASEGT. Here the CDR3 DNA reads TGTGCCAGCAGGCTGGGACAGGGTAGGGCAGATACGCAGTATTTT. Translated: CASRLGQGRADTQYF.

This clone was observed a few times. As DNA, the CDR3 is TGTGCCAGCTCCTCCCTGTATGAGCAGTTCTTC. Its protein product is CASSSLYEQFF. The gene calls are TRBV5-6 and TRBJ2-1, with no clear D. Germline lookup yields CDR1 SGHDT and CDR2 YYEEEE. There are 11 residues in the CDR3. V was trimmed by 7 bases and J by 8 bases, leaving 10 bases between them.

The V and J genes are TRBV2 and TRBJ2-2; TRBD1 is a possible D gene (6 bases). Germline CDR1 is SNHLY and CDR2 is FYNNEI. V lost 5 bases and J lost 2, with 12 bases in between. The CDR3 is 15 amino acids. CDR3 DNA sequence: TGTGCCAGCAGTAGAGACAGGCTCAACACCGGGGAGCTGTTTTTT. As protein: CASSRDRLNTGELFF.

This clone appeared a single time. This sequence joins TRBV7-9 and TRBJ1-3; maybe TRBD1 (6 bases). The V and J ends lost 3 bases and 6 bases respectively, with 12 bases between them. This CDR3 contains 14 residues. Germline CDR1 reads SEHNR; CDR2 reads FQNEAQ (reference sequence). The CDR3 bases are TGTGCCAGCAGCTTGGCTGGGGGCGTAAACACCATATATTTT. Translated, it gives CASSLAGGVNTIYF.

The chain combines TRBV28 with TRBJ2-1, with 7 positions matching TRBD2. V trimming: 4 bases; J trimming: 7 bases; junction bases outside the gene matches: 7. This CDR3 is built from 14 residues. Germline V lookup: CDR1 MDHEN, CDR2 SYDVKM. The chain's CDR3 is CASSSGTNRNEQFF. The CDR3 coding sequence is TGTGCCAGCAGTTCCGGGACTAATCGAAATGAGCAGTTCTTC.

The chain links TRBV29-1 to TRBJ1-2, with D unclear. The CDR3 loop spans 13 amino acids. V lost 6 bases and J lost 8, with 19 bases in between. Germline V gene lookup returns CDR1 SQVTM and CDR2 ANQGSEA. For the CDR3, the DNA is TGCAGCGTGAGGAGGGTGCGCGAGCTAGGCTACACCTTC. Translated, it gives CSVRRVRELGYTF.

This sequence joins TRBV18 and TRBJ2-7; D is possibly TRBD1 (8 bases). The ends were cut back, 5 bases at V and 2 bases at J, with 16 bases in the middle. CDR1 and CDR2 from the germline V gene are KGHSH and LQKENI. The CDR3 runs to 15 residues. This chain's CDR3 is CASSEQGGGTYEQYF. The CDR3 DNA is TGTGCCAGCTCAGAACAGGGGGGGGGTACCTACGAGCAGTACTTC.

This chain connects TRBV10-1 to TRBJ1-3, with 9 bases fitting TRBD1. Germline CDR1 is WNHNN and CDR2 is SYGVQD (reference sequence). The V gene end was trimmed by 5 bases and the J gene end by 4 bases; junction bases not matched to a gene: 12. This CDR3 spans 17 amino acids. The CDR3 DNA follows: TGCGCCAGCAGTACGGGACAGGGCCTGTTGTGCGGAAACACCATATATTTT. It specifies CASSTGQGLLCGNTIYF.

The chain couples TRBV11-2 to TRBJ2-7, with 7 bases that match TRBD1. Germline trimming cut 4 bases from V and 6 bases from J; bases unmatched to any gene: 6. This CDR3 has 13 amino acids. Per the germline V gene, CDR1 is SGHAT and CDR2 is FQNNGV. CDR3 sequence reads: CASSWMHRGEQYF. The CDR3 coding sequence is TGTGCCAGCAGCTGGATGCACAGGGGCGAGCAGTACTTC.

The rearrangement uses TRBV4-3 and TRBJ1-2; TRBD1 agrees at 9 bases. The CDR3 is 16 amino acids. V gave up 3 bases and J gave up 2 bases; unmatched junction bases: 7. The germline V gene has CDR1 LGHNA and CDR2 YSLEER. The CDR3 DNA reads TGCGCCAGCAGCCAGGATCCGGGACAGGGAAACTATGGCTACACCTTC. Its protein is CASSQDPGQGNYGYTF.

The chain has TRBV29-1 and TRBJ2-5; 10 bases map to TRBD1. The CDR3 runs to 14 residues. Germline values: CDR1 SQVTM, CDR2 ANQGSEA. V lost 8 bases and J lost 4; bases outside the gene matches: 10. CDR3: CSIPGQGLGETQYF. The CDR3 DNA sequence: TGCAGCATACCGGGACAGGGGTTGGGAGAGACCCAGTACTTC.

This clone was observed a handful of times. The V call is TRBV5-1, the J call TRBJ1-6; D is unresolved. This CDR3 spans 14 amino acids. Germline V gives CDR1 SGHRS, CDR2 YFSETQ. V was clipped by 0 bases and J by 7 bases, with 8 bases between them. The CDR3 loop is CASSLDRENSPLHF. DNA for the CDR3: TGCGCCAGCAGCTTGGACCGAGAGAATTCACCCCTCCACTTT.

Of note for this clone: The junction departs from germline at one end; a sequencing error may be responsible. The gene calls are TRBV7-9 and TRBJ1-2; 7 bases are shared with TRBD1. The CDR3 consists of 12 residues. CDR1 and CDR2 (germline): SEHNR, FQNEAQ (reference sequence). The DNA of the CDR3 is TGTTCCAGCAGCCCAACAGGGGACGGCTACACCTTC. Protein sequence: CSSSPTGDGYTF.

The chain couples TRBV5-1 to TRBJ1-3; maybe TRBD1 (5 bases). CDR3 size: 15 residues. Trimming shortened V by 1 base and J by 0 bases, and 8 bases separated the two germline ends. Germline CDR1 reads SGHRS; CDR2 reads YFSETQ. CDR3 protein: CASSLMQGSGNTIYF. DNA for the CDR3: TGCGCCAGCAGCTTGATGCAGGGCTCTGGAAACACCATATATTTT.

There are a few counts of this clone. In DNA form, the CDR3 reads TGTGCCAGTAGTACGGGGAGCGGGGGGAGAGAGACCCAGTACTTC. Its protein is CASSTGSGGRETQYF. The chain is built from TRBV19 and TRBJ2-5, with TRBD2 identical over 9 bases. CDR3 length: 15 amino acids. Germline V lookup: CDR1 LNHDA, CDR2 SQIVND (reference sequence). Trimming removed 4 bases from V and 4 bases from J; junction bases left unmatched: 7.

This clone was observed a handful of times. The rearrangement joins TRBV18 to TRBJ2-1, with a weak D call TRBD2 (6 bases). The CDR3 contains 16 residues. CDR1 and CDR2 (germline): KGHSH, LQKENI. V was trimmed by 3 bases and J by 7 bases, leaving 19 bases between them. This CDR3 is CASSPPGSGIANEQFF. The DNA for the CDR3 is TGTGCCAGCTCACCCCCCGGTAGCGGCATAGCGAATGAGCAGTTCTTC.

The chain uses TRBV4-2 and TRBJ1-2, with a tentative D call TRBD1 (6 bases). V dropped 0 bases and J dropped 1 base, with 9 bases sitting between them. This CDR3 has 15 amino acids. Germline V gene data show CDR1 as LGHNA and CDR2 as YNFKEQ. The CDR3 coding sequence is TGTGCCAGCAGCCAAGAGGGGGCAAATAACTATGGCTACACCTTC. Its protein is CASSQEGANNYGYTF.

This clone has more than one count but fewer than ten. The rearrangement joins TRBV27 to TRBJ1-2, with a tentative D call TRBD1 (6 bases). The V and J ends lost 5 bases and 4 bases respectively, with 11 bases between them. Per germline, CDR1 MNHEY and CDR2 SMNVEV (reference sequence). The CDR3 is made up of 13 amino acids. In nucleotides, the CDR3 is TGTGCCAGCAGTGATACAGGGAGCTATGGCTACACCTTC. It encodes CASSDTGSYGYTF.